A single sample gave rise to the 14 T cell receptor beta chains below, sequenced in a study of shared clonotypes between healthy human individuals. Here immunoSEQ multiplex PCR was the method, and the copy in TCRdb shows in-frame clones only, minus some. The table shows over a million clones, with 96% occurring only once. Sequencing was performed on naive CD4+ T cells sorted from blood. The subset denotes: CD45RA+ positively selected. These receptors originate from a man aged 25-45 years in good health.

The chain has TRBV29-1 and TRBJ2-3; D not certain. Between the trimmed V and J ends, which lost 5 bases and 0 bases, there was a span of 9 bases. The CDR3 has 13 amino acids. CDR1 and CDR2 (germline): SQVTM, ANQGSEA. In DNA form, the CDR3 reads TGCAGCGTTCCGACTCTTAGCACAGATACGCAGTATTTT. This gives the protein CSVPTLSTDTQYF.

This rearrangement joins TRBV5-4 to TRBJ2-2, with TRBD1 matching over 9 bases. The length of the CDR3 is 16 residues. Germline-derived CDR1 and CDR2 are SGHNT and YYREEE (reference sequence). The V segment lost 3 bases and the J segment 3 bases; nucleotides outside the gene matches: 6. CDR3 region: CASSSRDRAYTGELFF. CDR3 in DNA: TGTGCCAGCAGCTCCCGGGACAGGGCCTACACCGGGGAGCTGTTTTTT.

In DNA form, the CDR3 reads TGTGCCAGCATCCGAAGGGTAGTAGGCGGTGGCTACACCTTC. Protein sequence: CASIRRVVGGGYTF. The chain carries TRBV5-6 and TRBJ1-2; the D is unclear. Trimming removed 6 bases at V and 7 bases at J, with 19 bases between. Looked up from germline, CDR1 is SGHDT and CDR2 is YYEEEE. This CDR3 is 14 amino acids long.

DNA of the CDR3: TGTGCCAGCAGTTACCCTGGACAGCCCGGCGGCTACACCTTC. This gives the protein CASSYPGQPGGYTF. This chain uses TRBV6-5 with TRBJ1-2, with a weak D call TRBD1 (6 bases). Germline V CDR1 and CDR2: MNHEY, SVGAGI. The length of the CDR3 is 14 residues. Trimming took 2 bases from V and 8 from J, leaving 15 bases between them.

Worth noting for this clone: The sample holds other DNA sequences that translate to the same CDR3. This sequence joins TRBV15 and TRBJ1-2; D ambiguous. The CDR3 length is 13 residues. In germline, CDR1 is LNHNV, CDR2 YYDKDF (reference sequence). Trimming cost V 0 bases and J 2 bases, with 4 bases left between them. CDR3 loop: CATSREGNYGYTF. The CDR3 coding sequence is TGTGCCACCAGCAGAGAGGGAAACTATGGCTACACCTTC.

The rearrangement links TRBV9 to TRBJ2-3, with TRBD2 identical over 11 bases. The germline V gene encodes CDR1 SGDLS and CDR2 YYNGEE. V shed 3 bases, J shed 2 bases, and the junction held 8 bases outside the gene matches. The CDR3 extends over 17 amino acids. The CDR3 loop reads CASSEGRLAGYTDTQYF. In DNA, the CDR3 is TGTGCCAGCAGCGAGGGGCGACTAGCGGGATACACAGATACGCAGTATTTT.

The chain recombines TRBV18 with TRBJ1-1; D possibly corresponds to TRBD1 (5 bases). CDR3 length equals 15 residues. Deletions cut 5 bases from V and 4 bases from J, with 17 bases between. Germline V gene lookup returns CDR1 KGHSH and CDR2 LQKENI. The CDR3 loop is CASSETGKEATEAFF. CDR3 DNA sequence: TGTGCCAGCTCAGAAACAGGAAAAGAGGCCACTGAAGCTTTCTTT.

The V and J genes are TRBV30 and TRBJ2-6; D is ambiguous. Per the germline V gene, CDR1 is GTSNPN and CDR2 is SVGIG (reference sequence). V was pared by 2 bases and J by 3 bases, with 17 bases between. The CDR3 is 17 residues long. The DNA for the CDR3 is TGTGCCTGGAGTCCGCCCGGATCCCCTTTTGGGGCCAACGTCCTGACTTTC. It encodes CAWSPPGSPFGANVLTF.

The chain links TRBV7-9 to TRBJ2-3; D is unresolved. This CDR3 contains 14 residues. V lost 0 bases and J 0 bases, leaving 4 bases between the germline ends. The germline V gene encodes CDR1 SEHNR and CDR2 FQNEAQ (reference sequence). The CDR3 loop is CASSLARSTDTQYF. DNA for the CDR3: TGTGCCAGCAGCTTAGCTAGGAGCACAGATACGCAGTATTTT.

This clone has just one count. The rearrangement joins TRBV7-6 to TRBJ2-1, with TRBD2 identical over 8 bases. After removal of 5 bases from V and 7 bases from J, the junction contained 13 bases not matched to a gene. Germline V gene data show CDR1 as SGHVS and CDR2 as FNYEAQ. This CDR3 contains 16 residues. CDR3 sequence reads: CASSSDLAGLGNEQFF. CDR3 nucleotides: TGTGCCAGCAGCAGCGACTTAGCGGGATTGGGGAATGAGCAGTTCTTC.

This chain links TRBV5-1 with TRBJ2-3; no clear D. The CDR3 covers 14 residues. The germline V gene has CDR1 SGHRS and CDR2 YFSETQ. Deletions cut 0 bases from V and 7 bases from J, with 12 bases between. The CDR3 nucleotides read TGCGCCAGCAGCTTGGAGGTCGGATTGAATACGCAGTATTTT. Translation: CASSLEVGLNTQYF.

This sequence joins TRBV25-1 and TRBJ2-2; possible D gene TRBD1, 5 bases. V was clipped by 1 base and J by 2 bases, with 8 bases between them. The CDR3 covers 15 residues. Germline-derived CDR1 and CDR2 are MGHDK and SYGVNS. The CDR3: CASSEWQGNTGELFF. The CDR3 DNA follows: TGTGCCAGCAGTGAATGGCAGGGAAACACCGGGGAGCTGTTTTTT. Together with reference TRBV25-1 and TRBJ2-2, the CDR3 gives the full variable domain: EADIYQTPRYLVIGTGKKITLECSQTMGHDKMYWYQQDPGMELHLIHYSYGVNSTEKGDLSSESTVSRIRTEHFPLTLESARPSHTSQYLCASSEWQGNTGELFFGEGSRLTVL.

This sequence joins TRBV29-1 and TRBJ1-1; D remains unclear. V was cut by 4 bases and J by 3 bases, with 15 bases left in between. Germline V gives CDR1 SQVTM, CDR2 ANQGSEA. The CDR3 consists of 14 residues. The CDR3 sequence is CSVAKGTADTEAFF. CDR3 coding DNA: TGCAGCGTTGCAAAGGGTACGGCAGACACTGAAGCTTTCTTT. Using reference TRBV29-1 and TRBJ1-1 for the parts outside the CDR3, the full variable domain is SAVISQKPSRDICQRGTSLTIQCQVDSQVTMMFWYRQQPGQSLTLIATANQGSEATYESGFVIDKFPISRPNLTFSTLTVSNMSPEDSSIYLCSVAKGTADTEAFFGQGTRLTVV.

V usage is TRBV6-6 and J usage is TRBJ2-7, with D unresolved. The germline CDR1 and CDR2 sequences are MNHNY and SVGAGI (reference sequence). This CDR3 has 14 residues. Trimming left V 0 bases short and J 2 bases short, with 8 bases between. DNA for the CDR3: TGTGCCAGCAGTTACTCACTGAGAACCTACGAGCAGTACTTC. This sequence encodes CASSYSLRTYEQYF.